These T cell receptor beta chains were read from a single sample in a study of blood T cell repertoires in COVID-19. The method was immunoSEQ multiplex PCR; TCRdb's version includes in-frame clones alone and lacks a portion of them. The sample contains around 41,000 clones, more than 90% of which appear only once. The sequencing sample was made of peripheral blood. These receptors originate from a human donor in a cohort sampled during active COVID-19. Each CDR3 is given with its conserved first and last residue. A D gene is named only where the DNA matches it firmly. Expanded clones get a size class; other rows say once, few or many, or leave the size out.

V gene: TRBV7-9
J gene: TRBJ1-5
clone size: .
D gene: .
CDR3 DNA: TGTGCCAGCAGCCCGGACAGTTATCAGCCCCAGCATTTT
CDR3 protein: CASSPDSYQPQHF

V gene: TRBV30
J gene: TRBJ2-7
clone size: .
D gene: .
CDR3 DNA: TGTGCCTGGAGTCTTACTAGCTCCTCCTACGAGCAGTACTTC
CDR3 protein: CAWSLTSSSYEQYF

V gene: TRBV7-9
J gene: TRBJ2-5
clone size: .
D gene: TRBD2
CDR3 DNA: TGTGCCAGCAGCTTAGACGGACTAGCGGGAGAGACCCAGTACTTC
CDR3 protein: CASSLDGLAGETQYF

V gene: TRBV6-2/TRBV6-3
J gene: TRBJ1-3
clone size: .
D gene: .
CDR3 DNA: TGTGCCAGCAGTATTTTTGGGAGTGCATCTGGAAACACCATATATTTT
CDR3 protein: CASSIFGSASGNTIYF

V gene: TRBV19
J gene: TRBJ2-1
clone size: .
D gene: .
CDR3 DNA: TGTGCCAGTAGCCTATACAATGAGCAGTTCTTC
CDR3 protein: CASSLYNEQFF

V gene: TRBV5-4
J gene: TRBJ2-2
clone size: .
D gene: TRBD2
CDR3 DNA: TGTGCCAGCAGCTTGGCCTCGGGAGGGAGTACCGGGGAGCTGTTTTTT
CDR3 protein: CASSLASGGSTGELFF

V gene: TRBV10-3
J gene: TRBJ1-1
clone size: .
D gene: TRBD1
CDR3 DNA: TGTGCCACCGGGACAGGGAGTTTGAACACTGAAGCTTTCTTT
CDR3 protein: CATGTGSLNTEAFF

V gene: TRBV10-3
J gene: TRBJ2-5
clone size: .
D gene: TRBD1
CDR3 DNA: TGTGCCATCAGTAAAAAGCCGGGACAGCAAGAGACCCAGTACTTC
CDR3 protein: CAISKKPGQQETQYF

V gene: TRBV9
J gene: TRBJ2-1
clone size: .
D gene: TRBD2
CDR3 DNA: TGTGCCAGCAGCGTAGTCCCTAGCGGGGGAATTGGGTCCTACAATGAGCAGTTCTTC
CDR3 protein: CASSVVPSGGIGSYNEQFF

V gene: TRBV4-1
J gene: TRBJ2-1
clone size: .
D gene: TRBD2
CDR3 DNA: TGCGCCAGCAGCCCCGGCATTCGACTAGCGGACTACAATGAGCAGTTCTTC
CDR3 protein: CASSPGIRLADYNEQFF

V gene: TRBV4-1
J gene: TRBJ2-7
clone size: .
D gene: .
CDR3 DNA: TGCGCCAGCAGCCCTCCCCGGGTAACAGGGAGGGACGAGCAGTACTTC
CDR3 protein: CASSPPRVTGRDEQYF

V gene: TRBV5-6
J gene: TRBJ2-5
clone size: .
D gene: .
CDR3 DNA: TGTGCCAGCAGCCTAGGACTACAAGAGACCCAGTACTTC
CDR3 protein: CASSLGLQETQYF

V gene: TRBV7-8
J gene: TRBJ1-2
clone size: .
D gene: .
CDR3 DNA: TGTGCCAGCAGTAGCGGTTTAGGGACGAACTATGGCTACACCTTC
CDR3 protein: CASSSGLGTNYGYTF

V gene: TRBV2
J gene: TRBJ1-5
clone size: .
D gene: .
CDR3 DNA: TGTGCCAGCAGTGTTGGGGGAAGCGGGCAGCCCCAGCATTTT
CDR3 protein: CASSVGGSGQPQHF

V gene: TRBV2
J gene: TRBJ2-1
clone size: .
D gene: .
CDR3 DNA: TGTGCCAGCAGTGAAGAACTAGGTCGGAATGAGCAGTTCTTC
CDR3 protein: CASSEELGRNEQFF

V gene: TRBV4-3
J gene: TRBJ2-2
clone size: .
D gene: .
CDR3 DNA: TGCGCCAGCAGCCAAGAGAGTCGTGGAGGCAAAGGGGAGCTGTTTTTT
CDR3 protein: CASSQESRGGKGELFF

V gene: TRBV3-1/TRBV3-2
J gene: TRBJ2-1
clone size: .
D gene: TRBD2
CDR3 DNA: TGTGCCAGCAGTGCACTAGCGGGGGGATTATACAATGAGCAGTTCTTC
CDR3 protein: CASSALAGGLYNEQFF

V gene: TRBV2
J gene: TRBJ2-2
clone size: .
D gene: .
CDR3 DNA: TGTGCCAGCAGTGAAGGTTCTCCGACCGGGGAGCTGTTTTTT
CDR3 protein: CASSEGSPTGELFF

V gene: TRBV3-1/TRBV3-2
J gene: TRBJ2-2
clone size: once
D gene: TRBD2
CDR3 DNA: TGTGCCAGCAGCCAAGGACTAGCGGGGGCCACCGGGGAGCTGTTTTTT
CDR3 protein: CASSQGLAGATGELFF

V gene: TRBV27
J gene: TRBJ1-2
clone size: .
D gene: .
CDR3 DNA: TGTGCCAGCAGGTTTGACAGATCTCCCTATGGCTACACCTTC
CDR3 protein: CASRFDRSPYGYTF

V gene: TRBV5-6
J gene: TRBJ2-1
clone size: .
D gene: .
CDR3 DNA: TGTGCCAGCAGCTTGCAGGGATACAATGAGCAGTTCTTC
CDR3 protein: CASSLQGYNEQFF

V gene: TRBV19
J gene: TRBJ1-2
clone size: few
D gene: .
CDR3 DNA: TGTGCCACCAGAGGGCCATATGGCTACACCTTC
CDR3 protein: CATRGPYGYTF

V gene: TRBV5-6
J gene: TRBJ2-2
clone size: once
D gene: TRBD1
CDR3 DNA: TGTGCCAGCAGCTTGGGGACAGGGGTCACCGGGGAGCTGTTTTTT
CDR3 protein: CASSLGTGVTGELFF

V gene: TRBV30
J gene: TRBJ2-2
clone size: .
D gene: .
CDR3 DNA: TGTGCCGGGACGGGGGCTAGCGGGAACACCGGGGAGCTGTTTTTT
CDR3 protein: CAGTGASGNTGELFF

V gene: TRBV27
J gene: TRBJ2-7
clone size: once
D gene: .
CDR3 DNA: TGTGCCAGCAGCCTTATACAGGGCTTTGACGAGCAGTACTTC
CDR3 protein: CASSLIQGFDEQYF

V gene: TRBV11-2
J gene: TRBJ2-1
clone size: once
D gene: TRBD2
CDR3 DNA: TGTGCCAGCAGCTTACTAGCGGGAGATGAGCAGTTCTTC
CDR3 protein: CASSLLAGDEQFF

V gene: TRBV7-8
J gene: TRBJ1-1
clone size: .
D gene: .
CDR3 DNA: TGTGCCAGCAGCACGACAGGAAAAGGTGAAGCTTTCTTT
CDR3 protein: CASSTTGKGEAFF

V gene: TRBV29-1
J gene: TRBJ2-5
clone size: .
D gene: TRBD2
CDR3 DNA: TGCACCGGGACTACGAGGGAAGAGACCCAGTACTTC
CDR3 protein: CTGTTREETQYF

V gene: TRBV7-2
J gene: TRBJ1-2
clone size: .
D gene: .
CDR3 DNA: TGTGCCAGCAGCTTAGCGAGCGGGGCCGCGGGTGGCTACACCTTC
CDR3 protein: CASSLASGAAGGYTF

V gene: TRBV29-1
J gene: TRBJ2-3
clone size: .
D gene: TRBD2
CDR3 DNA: TGCAGCGTTGTAATGGCTAGCGGGAATCCTTCAGATACGCAGTATTTT
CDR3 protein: CSVVMASGNPSDTQYF

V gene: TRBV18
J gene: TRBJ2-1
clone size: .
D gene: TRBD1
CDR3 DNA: TGTGCCAGCTCACCACCGTCGGACAGGGGCAATGAGCAGTTCTTC
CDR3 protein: CASSPPSDRGNEQFF

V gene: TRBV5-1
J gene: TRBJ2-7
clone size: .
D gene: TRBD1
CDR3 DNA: TGCGCCAGCAGCTTGGGCGGACAGGGCTGGGAGCAGTACTTC
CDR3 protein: CASSLGGQGWEQYF

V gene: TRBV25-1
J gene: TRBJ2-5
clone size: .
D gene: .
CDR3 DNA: TGTGCCAGCAGTGGGGGGTGGGGACTTACCCGCGAAGAGACCCAGTACTTC
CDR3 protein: CASSGGWGLTREETQYF

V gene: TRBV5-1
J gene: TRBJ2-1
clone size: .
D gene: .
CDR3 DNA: TGCGCCAGCAGAATTTCTTACAGGGAGAGCGATGAGCAGTTCTTC
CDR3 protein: CASRISYRESDEQFF

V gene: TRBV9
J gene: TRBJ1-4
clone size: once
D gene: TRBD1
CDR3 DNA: TGTGCCAGCAGCGTAGAACAGGGGTGGTATATTGCAACTAATGAAAAACTGTTTTTT
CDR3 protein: CASSVEQGWYIATNEKLFF

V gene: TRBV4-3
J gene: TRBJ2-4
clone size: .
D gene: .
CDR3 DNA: TGCGCCAGCAGCCAAGATACTGGTTATATAATTCAGTACTTC
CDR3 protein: CASSQDTGYIIQYF

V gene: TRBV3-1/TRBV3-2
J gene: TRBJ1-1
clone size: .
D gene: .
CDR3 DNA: TGTGCCAGCAGCCCCCAGGCGGGTCCGACTGAAGCTTTCTTT
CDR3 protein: CASSPQAGPTEAFF

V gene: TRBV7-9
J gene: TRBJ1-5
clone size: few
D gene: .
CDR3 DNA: TGTGCCAGCCAAACAGCGGATAGCAATCAGCCCCAGCATTTT
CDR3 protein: CASQTADSNQPQHF

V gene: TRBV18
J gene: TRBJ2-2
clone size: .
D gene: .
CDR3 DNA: TGTGCCAGCCAAGGGCCCGGAGGCACCGGGGAGCTGTTTTTT
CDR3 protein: CASQGPGGTGELFF

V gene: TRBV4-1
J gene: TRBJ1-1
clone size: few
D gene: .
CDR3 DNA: TGCGCCAGCAGCCAAGCGTGGGGCTTAGGAACTGAAGCTTTCTTT
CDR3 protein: CASSQAWGLGTEAFF

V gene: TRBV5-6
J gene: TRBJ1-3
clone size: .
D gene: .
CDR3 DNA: TGTGCCAGCAGCTTGCGGCAGGGTGGAAACACCATATATTTT
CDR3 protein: CASSLRQGGNTIYF

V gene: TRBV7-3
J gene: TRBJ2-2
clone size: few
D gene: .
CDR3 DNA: TGTGCCAGCAGCTTACGGGGACAGAACACCGGGGAGCTGTTTTTT
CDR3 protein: CASSLRGQNTGELFF

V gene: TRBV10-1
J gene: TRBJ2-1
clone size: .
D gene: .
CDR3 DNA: TGCGCCAGCAGTGAGTCGTTAGCAGCCCACAATGAGCAGTTCTTC
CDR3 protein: CASSESLAAHNEQFF

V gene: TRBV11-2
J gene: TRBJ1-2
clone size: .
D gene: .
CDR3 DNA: TGTGCCAGCAGCTCGGAACAGGTCGGCTACACCTTC
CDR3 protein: CASSSEQVGYTF

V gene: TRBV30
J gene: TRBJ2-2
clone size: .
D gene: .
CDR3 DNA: TGTGCCTGGAATCTAGCGTTGAACACCGGGGAGCTGTTTTTT
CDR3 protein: CAWNLALNTGELFF

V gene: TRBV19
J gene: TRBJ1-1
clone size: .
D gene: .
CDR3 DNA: TGTGCCAGTAATAGGGGGACCGAAGCTTTCTTT
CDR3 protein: CASNRGTEAFF

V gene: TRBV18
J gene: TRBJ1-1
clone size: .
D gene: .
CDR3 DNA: TGTGCCAGCTCACCACCGGTGGGGGGCACTGAAGCTTTCTTT
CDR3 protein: CASSPPVGGTEAFF